The 8 T cell receptor beta chains given below trace back to one sample, sequenced in a study of blood T cell repertoires in COVID-19. Assay: immunoSEQ multiplex PCR; the TCRdb copy retains only in-frame clones and omits some. The sample records more than 100,000 clones, roughly nine tenths being singletons. The sequenced sample was peripheral blood. These receptors came from a middle-aged man in a cohort sampled during active COVID-19.

The CDR3: CASNMDTSYNEQFF. CDR3 nucleotides: TGTGCCAGCAACATGGACACCTCCTACAATGAGCAGTTCTTC. The V call is TRBV6-5, the J call TRBJ2-1, with D possibly being TRBD1 (5 bases). Per the germline V gene, CDR1 is MNHEY and CDR2 is SVGAGI. The CDR3 consists of 14 residues. V was clipped by 7 bases and J by 0 bases, with 10 bases between them.

The chain carries TRBV6-5 and TRBJ1-5, with TRBD1 matching 7 bases. The trim removed 6 bases at V and 2 bases at J, leaving 4 bases unmatched. Germline CDR1 is MNHEY and CDR2 is SVGAGI. The CDR3 has 14 amino acids. CDR3 sequence reads: CASSNRGRNQPQHF. The CDR3 region has the DNA TGTGCCAGCAGCAACAGGGGACGCAATCAGCCCCAGCATTTT.

This chain joins TRBV28 and TRBJ2-7, with a possible D match to TRBD2 (5 bases). V gave up 5 bases and J gave up 6 bases, with 17 bases separating them. The CDR3 length is 14 residues. Germline loops: CDR1 MDHEN, CDR2 SYDVKM. CDR3 region: CASSLSDLLGEQYV. CDR3 DNA: TGTGCCAGCAGTCTCTCGGACTTACTCGGCGAGCAGTACGTC.

The chain employs TRBV6-5 and TRBJ1-5, with 8 bases matching TRBD1. Per the germline V gene, CDR1 is MNHEY and CDR2 is SVGAGI. CDR3 length: 15 residues. The junction had 8 bases not matched to a gene; V was cut back by 6 bases and J by 4 bases. This CDR3 reads CASSPYGQGNQPQHF. The CDR3 nucleotides are TGTGCCAGCAGCCCCTACGGACAGGGTAATCAGCCCCAGCATTTT.

This clone was recorded only once. The chain employs TRBV5-1 and TRBJ2-5; D gene ambiguous. Germline V gene data show CDR1 as SGHRS and CDR2 as YFSETQ. CDR3 length: 14 amino acids. Trimming pared 3 bases from V and 3 bases from J, leaving 12 bases between. The CDR3 protein is CASSSMGSEETQYF. CDR3 coding DNA: TGCGCCAGCAGCTCGATGGGCTCAGAAGAGACCCAGTACTTC.

The chain carries TRBV5-6 and TRBJ2-7; a possible D gene is TRBD2 (5 bases). CDR3 length equals 13 residues. Germline assignment: CDR1 SGHDT and CDR2 YYEEEE. Trimming pared 6 bases from V and 2 bases from J, leaving 12 bases between. CDR3 sequence (DNA): TGTGCCAGCAAGGTCCGGGGTCCCTACGAGCAGTACTTC. It specifies CASKVRGPYEQYF.

In its sample, this clone was seen a few times. The chain couples TRBV12-5 to TRBJ1-5, with D perhaps matching TRBD1 (5 bases). The CDR3 spans 16 residues. The germline V and J ends were trimmed by 7 bases and 3 bases, with 19 bases remaining between them. Per the germline V gene, CDR1 is LGHNT and CDR2 is FRNRAP. CDR3 coding DNA: TGTGCTAGTGCCTTAGCATCAGGGAACAACAATCAGCCCCAGCATTTT. This gives the protein CASALASGNNNQPQHF.

The V gene is TRBV7-9, the J gene TRBJ1-2; 9 positions agree with TRBD1. CDR3 length: 15 residues. In germline, CDR1 is SEHNR, CDR2 FQNEAQ (reference sequence). Trimming took 5 bases from V and 4 from J; bases not matched to a gene: 8. Written as DNA, the CDR3 is TGTGCCAGCAGCCCCCGACAGGGGGATACCTATGGCTACACCTTC. It is translated as CASSPRQGDTYGYTF.